This T cell receptor (beta chain) is drawn from a study of response to subunit inactivated influenza vaccine. The CDR3 contains 12 residues. Germline CDR1 reads SEHNR; CDR2 reads FQNEAQ (reference sequence). V was clipped by 2 bases and J by 5 bases, with 7 bases between them. TCRdb reprocessed the RT-PCR reads via MiXCR and lists one record per CDR3 protein. The table lists about 570,000 distinct CDR3 sequences, around 11% of them singletons. The sample was also linked to a second study, of T cells expressing NK-cell markers. That study reports: UMI-tagged 5'RACE template switching yielded the TCR beta cDNA. According to the study, TCR beta repertoires originated from sorted CD3+CD56+NKG2C+, CD3+CD56+NKG2C- and CD3+CD56-NKG2C+ T cells. Alpha-beta TCR T cells were the sole sorting target in several experiments, owing to an anti-gamma-delta TCR antibody. About 1.0-7.0% of CD8+ T cells in more than 5 donors belonged to dominant NKG2C+ clonotypes.

This clonotype was obtained from a man aged 45-60 years who received an inactivated influenza vaccine. This specimen consisted of PBMCs from blood, obtained on the day of vaccination. This sequence joins TRBV7-9 and TRBJ2-7; D ambiguous. CDR3 protein: CASSLSFNEQYF. CDR3 DNA: TGTGCCAGCAGCTTATCTTTCAACGAGCAGTACTTC.